This entry features one T cell receptor (beta chain) sequence. Its antigen remains unidentified. Base-call qualities are not available, and no considerably larger clone is one nucleotide away. CDR1 MNHEY and CDR2 SVGAGI were looked up in the germline V gene. V loses 7 bases at its end and J loses 7 bases; junction bases beyond the gene matches: 7. The CDR3 runs 12 residues from the cysteine to the phenylalanine. Only the CDR3 part of the read is kept: 36 bases, read in frame from the first base. The sample is drawn from a study of blood T cells in healthy people across ages (dated by TCRdb to about 2015). About the study as a whole: Template switching captured roughly one uniquely barcoded TCR beta cDNA molecule per two T cells in model experiments. The study measured age-related changes in TCR beta repertoire diversity using deep sequencing normalized with unique cDNA molecular identifiers. Donors were grouped into four age groups: young (average approximately 15 years), middle-aged (around 39), aged (over 55) and long-lived (around 80). To avoid experimental bias, donors of different ages were distributed randomly across sequencing lanes. Two additional independent replicas of 1 million unique cDNA reads from the same blood draw were analyzed for two donors (one aged 18 to 30 and one aged 80 or older).

The donors were 40 or so Caucasian individuals from Russia, aged 6 to 90 years, who were systemically healthy. About 10 milliliters of peripheral blood were collected from each donor into EDTA-treated Vacutainer tubes. Ficoll-Paque density-gradient centrifugation was used to isolate PBMCs, with at least 7 million per sample. Total RNA, at least 6 micrograms per sample, was extracted from PBMCs with Trizol reagent. For every donor, flow cytometry on a PBMC aliquot measured the percentage of naive CD45RAhigh/CD27high T cells. The method was 5' RACE. Reads for this sample came from an Illumina HiSeq 2500. A second roughly 6 to 11 cycle PCR used a sample-barcoded 5' primer and a J-beta primer mix. A template-switch 5' adaptor carrying 12 random nucleotides introduced a unique molecular identifier onto each TCR beta cDNA molecule. Each sample yielded at least 2.5 million CDR3-containing paired-end reads. First-strand cDNA synthesis was performed from all RNA using the Mint cDNA synthesis kit, with priming by a TRBC-specific oligonucleotide. After uracil-DNA glycosylase treatment, a first 18-cycle PCR used universal primers M1SS and BC2_uni_R on all cDNA. The original pipeline was this. For normalization, 1 million high-quality reads, each with a distinct molecular identifier, were randomly selected from each sample. Reads with shared molecular identifiers were discarded instead of being binned into consensus sequences. CDR3 identification, clonotype clustering and error correction used MiTCR with a Q25 quality threshold and the strictest error-elimination algorithm. A nonparametric unseen species model using Euler transformation provided a lower-bound estimate of total TCR beta diversity. TCRdb cleaned the public reads at Q25 with fastp, built clones with MiXCR and kept in-frame beta chains. Each CDR3 protein gets just one entry, which takes the most common genes and DNA from the rows behind it. Here the V and J calls rest on TCRdb's processing, not on the authors' analysis. The sample yields 2 million or so distinct CDR3 sequences; around half were counted once. The ten largest clones take up roughly 2% of the sample.

The research as a whole found: Bulk unsorted PBMC profiling prevented conclusive comparison of naive and antigen-experienced compartments. Compared with the aged group, the long-lived group had more naive CD4+ T cells, fewer expanded clones and increased TCR diversity, a pattern suggesting age selection. Donor CMV infection status was unknown, potentially confounding age-related changes in expanded clonotypes. Estimates of total diversity based on one million sequenced T cells were regarded as lower bounds and as underestimates. Observed TCR beta diversity per million T cells fell roughly linearly with age, and a significant reduction was already apparent by age roughly 41. Observed TCR beta diversity correlated strongly with the percentage of naive T cells measured by flow cytometry.

Sequencing used blood. The sequence is built from TRBV6-5 and TRBJ2-7; 7 bases in between match TRBD1. The origin of this receptor is a woman in her forties in good health. CDR3 reads: CASKQGPGEQYF. The DNA is TGTGCCAGCAAACAGGGGCCTGGGGAGCAGTACTTC.